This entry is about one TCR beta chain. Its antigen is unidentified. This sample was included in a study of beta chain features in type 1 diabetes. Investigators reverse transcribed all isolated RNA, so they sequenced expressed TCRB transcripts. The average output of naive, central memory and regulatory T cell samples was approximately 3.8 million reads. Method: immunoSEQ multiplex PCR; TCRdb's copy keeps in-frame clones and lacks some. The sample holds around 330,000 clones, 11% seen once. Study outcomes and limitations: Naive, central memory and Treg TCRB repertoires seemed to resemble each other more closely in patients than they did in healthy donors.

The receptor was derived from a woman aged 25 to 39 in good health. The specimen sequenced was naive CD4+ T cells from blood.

Here the CDR3 reads CASSFAVSTGWDGYTF. CDR3 DNA sequence: TGCGCCAGCAGCTTCGCAGTGTCCACAGGGTGGGATGGCTACACCTTC. V is TRBV5-1 and J is TRBJ1-2; maybe TRBD1 (6 bases). The V end was cut by 2 bases, the J end by 6 bases, with 20 bases between. CDR1 and CDR2 (germline): SGHRS, YFSETQ. The CDR3 contains 16 residues.